This T cell receptor beta chain was recovered during a study of T-cell memory formation after mild COVID-19. Findings and caveats of the study: Later expanders leaned CD4+, whereas clones that contracted between day 15 and 85 were balanced CD4/CD8.

Via MiXCR, TCRdb re-called the 5' RACE reads, giving one row per CDR3 protein. In the table there are hundreds of thousands of distinct CDR3 sequences, about a fifth of which are singletons. This clonotype showed up just a few times. Its antigen remains unidentified. Germline V CDR1 and CDR2: LGHNA, YNFKEQ. The CDR3 sequence is 16 residues long. The V gene lost 0 bases and the J gene lost 0 bases, with 12 bases spanning the gap. The rearrangement uses TRBV4-2 and TRBJ2-7, with D perhaps matching TRBD1 (5 bases). The receptor's source is an adult woman who had mild COVID-19 (a few samples of this study predate the infection). Cell type and time point are not known. Input material: PBMCs or a T cell subset sorted from them (not recorded which). The CDR3 here is CASSQDWPGRSYEQYF. The CDR3 coding sequence is TGTGCCAGCAGCCAAGATTGGCCAGGGCGCTCCTACGAGCAGTACTTC.